This TCR beta chain was captured by sequencing in a study of beta chain features in type 1 diabetes. Study-level background: Regarding age, gender and cell yields, patients proved similar to healthy donors.

About this clone: Antigen unknown.

A heparinised blood draw that averaged around 100 mL was obtained once from each donor. CD45RO/CCR7/CD25/CD127/CD95/CD27 sorting isolated CD4+ naive, central memory, regulatory and stem cell-like memory cells. Reverse transcribing all isolated RNA meant expressed TCRB transcripts were sequenced. TCRdb keeps only in-frame clones here, not all; method: immunoSEQ multiplex PCR. The sample consists of some 400,000 clones, roughly 16% of them appearing once. Study-wide results and limits: Whether HLA type affects TCRB rearrangement stayed undetermined in the present work.

Germline V CDR1 and CDR2: MDHEN, SYDVKM. Unmatched junction bases numbered 9, after V lost 6 bases and J lost 4 bases. The CDR3 spans 15 residues. Sequencing was carried out using naive CD4+ T cells from blood. The rearrangement links TRBV28 to TRBJ1-2; 9 nucleotides align to TRBD1. The TCR originated in a woman younger than 35 in good health. The CDR3 DNA is TGTGCCAGCAGCTCGACCGGGACAGGGATCTATGGCTACACCTTC. This encodes CASSSTGTGIYGYTF.